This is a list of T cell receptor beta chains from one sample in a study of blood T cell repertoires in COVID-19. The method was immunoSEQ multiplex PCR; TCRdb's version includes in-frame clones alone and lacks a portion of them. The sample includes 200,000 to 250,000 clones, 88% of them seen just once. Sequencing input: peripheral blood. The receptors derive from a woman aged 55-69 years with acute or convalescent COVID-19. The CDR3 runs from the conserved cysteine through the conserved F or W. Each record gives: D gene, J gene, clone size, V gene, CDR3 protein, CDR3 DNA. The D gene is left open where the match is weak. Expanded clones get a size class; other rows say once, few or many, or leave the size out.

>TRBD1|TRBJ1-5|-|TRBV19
CASRQGRNQPQHF
TGTGCCAGCAGACAGGGACGAAATCAGCCCCAGCATTTT
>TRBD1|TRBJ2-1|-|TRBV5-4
CASSLSNRGLSSYNEQFF
TGTGCCAGCAGCTTGTCCAACAGGGGCTTAAGCTCCTACAATGAGCAGTTCTTC
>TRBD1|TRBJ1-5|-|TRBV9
CASSKTGEGNQPQHF
TGTGCCAGCAGCAAGACAGGGGAAGGCAATCAGCCCCAGCATTTT
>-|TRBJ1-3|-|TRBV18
CASSPSGGTGNTIYF
TGTGCCAGCTCACCTTCTGGGGGGACTGGAAACACCATATATTTT
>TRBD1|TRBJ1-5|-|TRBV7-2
CASSAPGQGAPQHF
TGTGCCAGCAGCGCACCGGGACAGGGGGCCCCCCAGCATTTT
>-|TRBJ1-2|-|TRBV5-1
CASSLRADYGGYTF
TGCGCCAGCAGCTTGCGGGCAGACTACGGGGGCTACACCTTC
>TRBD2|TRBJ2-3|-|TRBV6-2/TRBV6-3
CASSQAGVTDTQYF
TGTGCCAGCAGTCAAGCGGGAGTAACAGATACGCAGTATTTT
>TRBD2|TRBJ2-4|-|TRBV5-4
CATHPGGGAGVAKNIQYF
TGTGCCACCCACCCGGGCGGGGGGGCCGGGGTAGCCAAAAACATTCAGTACTTC
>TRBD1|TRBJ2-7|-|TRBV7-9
CASSFPGTGVYEQYF
TGTGCCAGCAGCTTCCCCGGGACAGGGGTCTACGAGCAGTACTTC
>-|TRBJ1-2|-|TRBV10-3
CAISGGLNYGYTF
TGTGCCATCAGTGGGGGGCTTAACTATGGCTACACCTTC
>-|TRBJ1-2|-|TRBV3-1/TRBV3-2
CASSQRDGYTF
TGTGCCAGCAGCCAGAGGGATGGCTACACCTTC
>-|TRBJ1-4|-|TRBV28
CASSPRVAGNEKLFF
TGTGCCAGCAGTCCGAGGGTTGCTGGGAATGAAAAACTGTTTTTT
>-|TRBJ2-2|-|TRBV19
CASNPILNTGELFF
TGTGCCAGTAATCCGATACTCAACACCGGGGAGCTGTTTTTT
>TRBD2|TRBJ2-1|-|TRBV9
CASSVGSGRMNEQFF
TGTGCCAGCAGCGTAGGGAGCGGGAGAATGAATGAGCAGTTCTTC
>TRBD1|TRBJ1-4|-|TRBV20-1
CSASTPGQGNEKLFF
TGCAGTGCTAGTACTCCGGGACAGGGAAATGAAAAACTGTTTTTT
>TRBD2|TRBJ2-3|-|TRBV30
CAWRGTSGRADTQYF
TGTGCCTGGAGAGGGACTAGCGGGAGAGCAGATACGCAGTATTTT
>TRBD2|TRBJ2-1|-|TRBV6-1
CASSEAGIRAGSSYNEQFF
TGTGCCAGCAGTGAAGCGGGGATTCGAGCGGGAAGTTCCTACAATGAGCAGTTCTTC
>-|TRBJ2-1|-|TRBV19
CASDSESNEQFF
TGTGCCTCGGACTCGGAGAGCAATGAGCAGTTCTTC
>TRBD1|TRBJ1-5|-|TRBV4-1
CASSLLGQDSNQPQHF
TGCGCCAGCAGCCTGTTAGGACAGGATAGCAATCAGCCCCAGCATTTT
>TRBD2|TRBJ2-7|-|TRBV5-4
CASSSGTSYEQYF
TGTGCCAGCAGCTCCGGGACTAGCTACGAGCAGTACTTC
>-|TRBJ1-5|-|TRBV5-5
CASSFEMGGNQPQHF
TGTGCCAGCAGCTTCGAGATGGGGGGGAATCAGCCCCAGCATTTT
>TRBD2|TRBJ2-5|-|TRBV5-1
CASSLGLAGAQETQYF
TGCGCCAGCAGCCTAGGACTAGCGGGGGCGCAAGAGACCCAGTACTTC
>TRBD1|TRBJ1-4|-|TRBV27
CASSTRDRVATNEKLFF
TGTGCCAGCAGTACGAGGGACAGAGTTGCAACTAATGAAAAACTGTTTTTT
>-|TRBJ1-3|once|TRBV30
CAWSVAGSGNTIYF
TGTGCCTGGAGTGTAGCGGGCTCTGGAAACACCATATATTTT
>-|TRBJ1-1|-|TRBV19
CASSIGAGNTEAFF
TGTGCCAGTAGTATTGGAGCGGGTAACACTGAAGCTTTCTTT
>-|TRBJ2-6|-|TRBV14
CASSARLISGANVLTF
TGTGCCAGCAGCGCCCGACTGATCTCTGGGGCCAACGTCCTGACTTTC
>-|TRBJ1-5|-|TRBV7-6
CASSLVLNQPQHF
TGTGCCAGCAGCTTAGTCCTAAATCAGCCCCAGCATTTT
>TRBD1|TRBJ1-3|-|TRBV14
CASSQATGGFDSGNTIYF
TGTGCCAGCAGCCAAGCAACAGGGGGCTTTGATTCTGGAAACACCATATATTTT
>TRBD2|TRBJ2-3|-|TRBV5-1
CASSPNRLAGVPDTQYF
TGCGCCAGCAGCCCAAACCGACTAGCGGGAGTCCCAGATACGCAGTATTTT
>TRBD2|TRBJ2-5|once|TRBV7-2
CASSPGGLALETQYF
TGTGCCAGCAGCCCAGGGGGACTAGCATTAGAGACCCAGTACTTC
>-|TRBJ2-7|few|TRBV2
CATSRETYEQYF
TGTGCCACCTCAAGGGAGACCTACGAGCAGTACTTC
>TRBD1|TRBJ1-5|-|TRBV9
CASSVGQGGNQPQHF
TGTGCCAGCAGCGTAGGACAGGGTGGCAATCAGCCCCAGCATTTT
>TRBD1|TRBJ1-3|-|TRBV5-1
CASSSEQGPGNTIYF
TGCGCCAGCAGCTCGGAACAGGGGCCTGGAAACACCATATATTTT
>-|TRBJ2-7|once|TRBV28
CASTASAYEQYF
TGTGCCAGCACGGCTAGCGCCTACGAGCAGTACTTC
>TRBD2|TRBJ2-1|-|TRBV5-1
CASSSLTSGRGYEQFF
TGCGCCAGCAGCTCCCTTACTAGCGGGAGAGGGTATGAGCAGTTCTTC
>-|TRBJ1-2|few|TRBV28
CASRLLADGYGYTF
TGTGCCAGCAGGTTATTAGCGGACGGCTATGGCTACACCTTC
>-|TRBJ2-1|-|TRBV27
CASSFGSRRWVNNEQFF
TGTGCCAGCAGTTTTGGATCGAGGCGGTGGGTGAACAATGAGCAGTTCTTC
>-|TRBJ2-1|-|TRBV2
CASSDLRGHEQFF
TGTGCCAGCAGCGACCTTAGGGGCCATGAGCAGTTCTTC
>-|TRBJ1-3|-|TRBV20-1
CSARGGNTIYF
TGCAGTGCCAGGGGTGGAAACACCATATATTTT
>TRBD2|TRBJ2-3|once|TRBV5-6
CASSLPLAARTDTQYF
TGTGCCAGCAGCTTGCCCCTAGCGGCCCGCACAGATACGCAGTATTTT
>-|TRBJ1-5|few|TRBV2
CASSEPGGRQPQHF
TGTGCCAGCAGTGAACCAGGAGGAAGACAGCCCCAGCATTTT
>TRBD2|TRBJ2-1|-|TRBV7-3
CASSLTGTSGPPEQFF
TGTGCCAGCAGCTTAACCGGGACTAGCGGGCCCCCGGAGCAGTTCTTC
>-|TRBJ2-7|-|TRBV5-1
CASSLVVAYEQYF
TGCGCCAGCAGCTTGGTCGTAGCCTACGAGCAGTACTTC
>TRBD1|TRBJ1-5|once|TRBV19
CASSGTGGDQPQHF
TGTGCCAGTAGTGGGACAGGGGGCGATCAGCCCCAGCATTTT
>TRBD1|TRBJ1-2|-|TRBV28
CASSFPDGDRVDGYTF
TGTGCCAGCAGTTTTCCCGACGGGGACAGGGTGGATGGCTACACCTTC